The rows below give T cell receptor beta chains drawn from one sample of a study of blood T cell repertoires in COVID-19. Produced via immunoSEQ multiplex PCR; TCRdb's table is partial and in-frame only. The repertoire has hundreds of thousands of clones, about 88% of them found once; the top ten carry approximately 8.8%. Sample: PBMCs or T cells enriched from blood (not recorded which). The receptors originated from a woman aged 40-49 years who had recovered from COVID-19. Each CDR3 is given with its conserved first and last residue. The D gene is left open where the match is weak. Clone size is given for some rows only: seen once, a few or many times, or a class if the clone is expanded.

TRBJ1-6 TRBV29-1 NA NA CSVRLQGGWDSPLHF TGCAGCGTTCGACTACAGGGCGGTTGGGATTCACCCCTCCACTTT
TRBJ2-7 TRBV30 TRBD2 NA CAWSALAGELSYEQYF TGTGCCTGGAGTGCCCTAGCGGGGGAGCTCTCCTACGAGCAGTACTTC
TRBJ1-4 TRBV7-9 TRBD1 NA CASKPGTGEEKLFF TGTGCCAGCAAACCCGGGACAGGGGAGGAAAAACTGTTTTTT
TRBJ2-7 TRBV29-1 TRBD2 once CSVVHGTTSSYEQYF TGCAGCGTTGTCCACGGGACTACGAGCTCCTACGAGCAGTACTTC
TRBJ2-2 TRBV27 NA NA CASSFQGDAGELFF TGTGCCAGCAGTTTCCAGGGTGATGCCGGGGAGCTGTTTTTT
TRBJ1-1 TRBV7-2 NA few CASSLGHQNTEAFF TGTGCCAGCAGCTTGGGACACCAGAACACTGAAGCTTTCTTT
TRBJ1-2 TRBV4-1 TRBD1 NA CASSPQGVTGNYGYTF TGCGCCAGCAGCCCCCAGGGTGTGACAGGGAACTATGGCTACACCTTC
TRBJ2-1 TRBV29-1 NA NA CSVEGVQGDRNEQFF TGCAGCGTTGAAGGAGTACAGGGAGATCGCAATGAGCAGTTCTTC
TRBJ2-3 TRBV3-1/TRBV3-2 NA NA CASSQGSWGLGADTQYF TGTGCCAGCAGCCAAGGGTCCTGGGGGCTTGGAGCAGATACGCAGTATTTT
TRBJ2-5 TRBV7-7 NA NA CASSFEDRQTQYF TGTGCTAGCAGTTTCGAGGACAGACAGACCCAGTACTTC
TRBJ2-1 TRBV11-2 NA NA CASSSVLYNEQFF TGTGCCAGCAGCTCCGTCCTATACAATGAGCAGTTCTTC
TRBJ1-5 TRBV4-2 TRBD1 NA CASSQGDRESHQPQHF TGTGCCAGCAGCCAAGGGGACAGGGAATCTCATCAGCCCCAGCATTTT
TRBJ1-4 TRBV28 NA NA CASSEELKGHRATNEKLFF TGTGCCAGCAGTGAGGAACTGAAGGGACACAGAGCAACTAATGAAAAACTGTTTTTT
TRBJ2-4 TRBV28 TRBD1 NA CASRTTGGGPDKNIQYF TGTGCCAGCAGGACTACAGGGGGCGGTCCGGACAAAAACATTCAGTACTTC
TRBJ1-3 TRBV28 NA once CASLASQGSGNTIYF TGTGCCAGTTTGGCCAGTCAGGGCTCTGGAAACACCATATATTTT
TRBJ1-2 TRBV6-1 TRBD1 NA CASSEGQIGGYGYTF TGTGCCAGCAGTGAGGGACAGATCGGTGGCTATGGCTACACCTTC
TRBJ2-5 TRBV12-5 TRBD2 NA CASGSEAGGQETQYF TGTGCTAGTGGTTCAGAAGCGGGGGGGCAAGAGACCCAGTACTTC
TRBJ1-2 TRBV12-3/TRBV12-4 NA few CASSLGGGYTF TGTGCCAGCAGTTTAGGAGGGGGCTACACCTTC
TRBJ2-7 TRBV30 TRBD1 NA CASEGARQLEQYF TGTGCCTCAGAGGGGGCCCGTCAGTTGGAGCAGTACTTC
TRBJ1-5 TRBV2 NA NA CASSELGAGQPQHF TGTGCCAGCAGTGAATTGGGGGCAGGGCAGCCCCAGCATTTT
TRBJ2-3 TRBV4-3 TRBD2 NA CASSQDTSGPTDTQYF TGCGCCAGCAGCCAAGATACTAGCGGACCCACAGATACGCAGTATTTT
TRBJ2-1 TRBV4-3 TRBD2 few CASSQDGTILNEQFF TGCGCCAGCAGCCAAGATGGGACTATCCTAAATGAGCAGTTCTTC
TRBJ2-1 TRBV12-5 TRBD2 NA CASARPGLAVYEQFF TGTGCTAGTGCCCGACCGGGACTAGCGGTCTATGAGCAGTTCTTC
TRBJ1-1 TRBV9 NA NA CASSPYAPVTEAFF TGTGCCAGCAGCCCGTACGCCCCGGTCACTGAAGCTTTCTTT
TRBJ2-5 TRBV12-3/TRBV12-4 NA NA CASSYGGPETQYF TGTGCCAGCAGTTACGGGGGGCCAGAGACCCAGTACTTC
TRBJ2-7 TRBV3-1/TRBV3-2 NA NA CASSQTGSDEQYF TGTGCCAGCAGCCAAACAGGGTCCGACGAGCAGTACTTC
TRBJ2-5 TRBV28 TRBD2 NA CASSSSGNRETQYF TGTGCCAGCAGTAGTAGCGGGAACCGAGAGACCCAGTACTTC
TRBJ2-3 TRBV11-1 TRBD2 NA CASSSGTSGVTDTQYF TGTGCCAGCAGCTCAGGGACTAGCGGGGTCACAGATACGCAGTATTTT
TRBJ2-5 TRBV5-1 NA once CASSPGQFQETQYF TGCGCCAGCAGCCCAGGACAGTTCCAAGAGACCCAGTACTTC
TRBJ1-5 TRBV21-1 NA NA CASSKGKTDNQPQHF TGTGCCAGCAGCAAAGGAAAGACAGATAATCAGCCCCAGCATTTT
TRBJ2-2 TRBV25-1 TRBD1 NA CASSNRGGGGELFF TGTGCCAGCAGCAACAGGGGCGGCGGCGGGGAGCTGTTTTTT
TRBJ2-5 TRBV27 TRBD1 NA CASSSRLRGQETQYF TGTGCCAGCAGTTCTCGCCTCAGGGGGCAAGAGACCCAGTACTTC
TRBJ1-6 TRBV6-4 NA NA CASSDSHEASPLHF TGTGCCAGCAGTGACTCACACGAGGCTTCACCCCTCCACTTT
TRBJ2-1 TRBV29-1 TRBD1 NA CSVVGQESSYNEQFF TGCAGCGTGGTAGGACAGGAGAGCTCCTACAATGAGCAGTTCTTC
TRBJ2-2 TRBV7-2 NA NA CASSLRKTTGNTGELFF TGTGCCAGCAGCTTAAGAAAAACTACCGGAAACACCGGGGAGCTGTTTTTT
TRBJ2-5 TRBV19 TRBD2 NA CASSTSGRAQETQYF TGTGCCAGTAGCACTAGCGGGAGGGCCCAAGAGACCCAGTACTTC
TRBJ2-1 TRBV18 NA once CASSALLNNEQFF TGTGCCAGCTCAGCGCTACTAAACAATGAGCAGTTCTTC
TRBJ2-2 TRBV7-9 TRBD2 NA CASSLGSSGGIGELFF TGTGCCAGCAGCTTAGGATCGAGCGGGGGAATCGGGGAGCTGTTTTTT
TRBJ2-2 TRBV6-2/TRBV6-3 TRBD1 NA CASSYSFWDRGQLNTGELFF TGTGCCAGCAGTTACTCCTTTTGGGACAGGGGCCAACTAAACACCGGGGAGCTGTTTTTT
TRBJ2-7 TRBV27 TRBD1 NA CASSFNSPGQGKEQYF TGTGCCAGCAGTTTTAACTCCCCGGGACAGGGGAAAGAGCAGTACTTC
TRBJ2-1 TRBV2 TRBD2 NA CASSGLAGALDNEQFF TGTGCCAGCAGTGGACTAGCGGGAGCCTTGGACAATGAGCAGTTCTTC
TRBJ2-7 TRBV4-2 TRBD1 NA CASSQVGQGGHEQYF TGTGCCAGCAGCCAAGTTGGACAGGGCGGCCACGAGCAGTACTTC
TRBJ2-1 TRBV11-2 TRBD1 few CASSFLGTGSSYNEQFF TGTGCCAGCAGCTTCCTCGGGACAGGGAGCTCCTACAATGAGCAGTTCTTC
TRBJ2-3 TRBV5-4 TRBD1 NA CASSPTQGVWADTQYF TGTGCCAGCAGCCCAACCCAGGGGGTGTGGGCAGATACGCAGTATTTT
TRBJ2-1 TRBV2 NA NA CASSERRLATSYNEQFF TGTGCCAGCAGTGAAAGAAGGCTAGCGACATCCTACAATGAGCAGTTCTTC
TRBJ2-1 TRBV28 NA NA CASSLLVTEQFF TGTGCCAGCAGTTTACTAGTCACTGAGCAGTTCTTC
TRBJ1-2 TRBV29-1 NA NA CSVEGQGNYGYTF TGCAGCGTTGAAGGGCAGGGTAACTATGGCTACACCTTC
TRBJ2-1 TRBV7-3 TRBD2 NA CASRQTSGSNNEQFF TGTGCCAGCAGACAAACTAGCGGGAGTAACAATGAGCAGTTCTTC
TRBJ2-7 TRBV14 TRBD2 NA CASSQGRLAGFYEQYF TGTGCCAGCAGCCAAGGAAGGCTAGCGGGATTCTACGAGCAGTACTTC
TRBJ2-7 TRBV11-3 TRBD2 NA CASSFEAGEVYEQYF TGTGCCAGCAGCTTTGAAGCGGGAGAAGTCTACGAGCAGTACTTC
TRBJ1-2 TRBV4-1 TRBD1 NA CASTFGTGVGGYTF TGCGCCAGCACTTTCGGGACAGGGGTAGGGGGCTACACCTTC
TRBJ1-5 TRBV7-6 NA NA CASSLLQQNQPQHF TGTGCCAGCAGCCTGTTACAACAAAATCAGCCCCAGCATTTT
TRBJ2-7 TRBV24-1 TRBD2 NA CATSDSSSGGAYEQYF TGTGCCACCAGTGATTCGTCTAGCGGGGGGGCCTACGAGCAGTACTTC
TRBJ1-3 TRBV7-9 TRBD1 few CASSLGQGDSGNTIYF TGTGCCAGCAGCCTTGGACAGGGGGACTCTGGAAACACCATATATTTT
TRBJ2-2 TRBV11-3 NA NA CASSLGGGDTGELFF TGTGCCAGCAGCTTAGGTGGAGGGGACACCGGGGAGCTGTTTTTT
TRBJ2-5 TRBV10-3 NA NA CAISRTSQETQYF TGTGCCATCAGTAGGACAAGCCAAGAGACCCAGTACTTC
TRBJ2-1 TRBV4-2 TRBD2 few CASSQGFSGIFNEQFF TGTGCCAGCAGCCAAGGATTTAGCGGGATCTTTAATGAGCAGTTCTTC
TRBJ1-2 TRBV11-2 NA once CASSTRTAANYGYTF TGTGCCAGCAGCACCCGGACAGCAGCTAACTATGGCTACACCTTC